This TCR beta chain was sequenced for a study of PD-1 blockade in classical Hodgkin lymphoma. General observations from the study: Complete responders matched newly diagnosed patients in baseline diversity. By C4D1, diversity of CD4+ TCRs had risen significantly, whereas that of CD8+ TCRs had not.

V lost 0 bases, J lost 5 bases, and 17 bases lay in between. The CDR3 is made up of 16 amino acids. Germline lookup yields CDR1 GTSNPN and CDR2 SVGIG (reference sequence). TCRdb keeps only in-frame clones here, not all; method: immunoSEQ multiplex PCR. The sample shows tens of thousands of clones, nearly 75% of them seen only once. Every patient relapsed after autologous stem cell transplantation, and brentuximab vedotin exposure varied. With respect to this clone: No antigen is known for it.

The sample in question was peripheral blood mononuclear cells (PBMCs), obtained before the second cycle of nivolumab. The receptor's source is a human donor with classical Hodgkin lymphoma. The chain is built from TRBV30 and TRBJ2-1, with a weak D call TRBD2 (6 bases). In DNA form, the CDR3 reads TGTGCCTGGAGTGTACGGGAGAATCGGGGCAACAATGAGCAGTTCTTC. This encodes CAWSVRENRGNNEQFF.